The 6 T cell receptor beta chains presented below share a single source sample, sequenced in a study of T cell responses to AZD1222 COVID-19 vaccine. The data were produced by immunoSEQ multiplex PCR, yet TCRdb's version contains in-frame clones alone and is incomplete. The sample contains 120,000 or so clones, about 95% of which appear only once. The material sequenced was peripheral blood, taken 28 days after the second AZD1222 dose. The receptors here all came from an adult who received the AZD1222 COVID-19 vaccine.

This clone appeared a single time. J is TRBJ2-7 and V is TRBV15, with D perhaps TRBD2 (6 bases). This CDR3 contains 15 residues. V was pared by 5 bases and J by 0 bases, with 14 bases between. CDR1 is LNHNV, CDR2 YYDKDF, per germline (reference sequence). CDR3 coding DNA: TGTGCCACCAGCTCCCACGGGGGAGGCTCCTACGAGCAGTACTTC. As protein: CATSSHGGGSYEQYF.

This chain links TRBV18 with TRBJ1-1; D gene uncertain. This CDR3 contains 12 residues. Germline V gives CDR1 KGHSH, CDR2 LQKENI. The V end was cut by 1 base, the J end by 1 base, with 1 base between. CDR3 region: CASSPRNTEAFF. CDR3 bases: TGTGCCAGCTCACCACGGAACACTGAAGCTTTCTTT.

The chain joins TRBV9 to TRBJ1-2; maybe TRBD1 (6 bases). V lost 3 bases to trimming and J lost 2 bases, with 11 bases between them. The CDR3 loop spans 14 amino acids. Germline V gene lookup returns CDR1 SGDLS and CDR2 YYNGEE. The CDR3 bases are TGTGCCAGCAGCGGAATGGGGGCGAACTATGGCTACACCTTC. This gives the protein CASSGMGANYGYTF.

The rearrangement uses TRBV4-2 and TRBJ2-2; D is unresolved. V lost 0 bases and J lost 6, with 8 bases in between. Germline V CDR1 and CDR2: LGHNA, YNFKEQ. The CDR3 has 14 residues. CDR3 nucleotides: TGTGCCAGCAGCCAAGAGAGGTTGGCCGGGGAGCTGTTTTTT. Its protein is CASSQERLAGELFF.

CDR3 protein: CSVQRDSNQPQHF. The CDR3 DNA follows: TGCAGCGTTCAAAGGGATAGCAATCAGCCCCAGCATTTT. The J gene is TRBJ1-5, the V gene TRBV29-1, with unresolved D. The germline CDR1 and CDR2 sequences are SQVTM and ANQGSEA. Trimming took off 5 bases at V and 0 bases at J, with 8 bases between the two ends. The CDR3 contains 13 residues.

The chain recombines TRBV28 with TRBJ2-3, with D uncertain. The CDR3 length is 11 residues. CDR1 and CDR2 from the germline V gene are MDHEN and SYDVKM. V was cut by 4 bases and J by 4 bases, with 3 bases left in between. CDR3 protein: CASSYPDTQYF. The CDR3 nucleotides are TGTGCCAGCAGTTATCCAGATACGCAGTATTTT.